A selection of T cell receptor beta chains follows, all from one sample in a study of CD8 T cells in Susac syndrome. One entry per CDR3 protein results from TCRdb running MiXCR on the immunoSEQ multiplex PCR reads. The data hold 160,000 or so distinct CDR3 sequences, with around 95% observed a single time. The sequenced material came from CD8+ T cells from PBMCs. Receptors were obtained from a human donor with multiple sclerosis. Both conserved end residues are part of each CDR3. The order of the fields is J gene, D gene, V gene, clone size, CDR3 DNA, CDR3 protein. A D gene is named only where the DNA matches it firmly. Clone size is shown for a subset of rows, as once, few, many or a class of expanded clone.

J: TRBJ1-2
D: .
V: TRBV2
size: .
DNA: TGTGCCAGCTTACTCTCCACGGTCGTCCGTTCCAACTATGGCTACACCTTC
CDR3: CASLLSTVVRSNYGYTF

J: TRBJ2-2
D: .
V: TRBV28
size: .
DNA: TGTGCCAGCAGTTTTCAGGGGCTTGGGACCGGGGAGCTGTTTTTT
CDR3: CASSFQGLGTGELFF

J: TRBJ2-2
D: .
V: TRBV28
size: .
DNA: TGTGCCAGCAGTTTGGTTGCATCCAACGGGGAGCTGTTTTTT
CDR3: CASSLVASNGELFF

J: TRBJ2-7
D: .
V: TRBV6-2/TRBV6-3
size: .
DNA: TGTGCCAGCAGTTACTCGCGGGACGAGCAGTACTTC
CDR3: CASSYSRDEQYF

J: TRBJ2-7
D: .
V: TRBV2
size: few
DNA: TGTGCCAGCAGGGGAGATCCCTACGAGCAGTACTTC
CDR3: CASRGDPYEQYF

J: TRBJ2-7
D: TRBD2
V: TRBV4-1
size: .
DNA: TGCGCCAGCAGCCCCAATGTGGGCGGGGGGGGATACGAGCAGTACTTC
CDR3: CASSPNVGGGGYEQYF

J: TRBJ1-6
D: .
V: TRBV14
size: once
DNA: TGTGCCAGCAGCCCGCTCAGGGCGGGCTCACCCCTCCACTTT
CDR3: CASSPLRAGSPLHF

J: TRBJ2-5
D: TRBD1
V: TRBV28
size: .
DNA: TGTGCCAGCTTAAGACAGGGGGGCCAAGAGACCCAGTACTTC
CDR3: CASLRQGGQETQYF

J: TRBJ2-1
D: .
V: TRBV6-2/TRBV6-3
size: .
DNA: TGTGCCAGCAGCAGATCCGGGGGTGGCAATGAGCAGTTCTTC
CDR3: CASSRSGGGNEQFF

J: TRBJ2-1
D: TRBD1
V: TRBV20-1
size: .
DNA: TGCAGTGCTAAGGACAGGGGGCGCCACAATGTCTATGAGCAGTTCTTC
CDR3: CSAKDRGRHNVYEQFF

J: TRBJ1-1
D: .
V: TRBV6-5
size: .
DNA: TGTGCCAGCAGCACACCCAGGGGAAGGAACACTGAAGCTTTCTTT
CDR3: CASSTPRGRNTEAFF

J: TRBJ2-7
D: .
V: TRBV2
size: .
DNA: TGTGCCAGCCGAGGGGCTAGCTCCTACGAGCAGTACTTC
CDR3: CASRGASSYEQYF

J: TRBJ2-4
D: TRBD1
V: TRBV7-9
size: .
DNA: TGTGCCAGCAGCGCTGGACAGGTTTTGGCCAAAAACATTCAGTACTTC
CDR3: CASSAGQVLAKNIQYF

J: TRBJ2-5
D: TRBD2
V: TRBV14
size: .
DNA: TGTGCCAGCAGCCACAGCGGGGCGGCCGATGGGACCCAGTACTTC
CDR3: CASSHSGAADGTQYF

J: TRBJ2-7
D: .
V: TRBV14
size: .
DNA: TGTGCCAGCAGCATAGCCTACGAGCAGTACTTC
CDR3: CASSIAYEQYF

J: TRBJ1-2
D: TRBD1
V: TRBV29-1
size: .
DNA: TGCAGCGTTTGGACAGGGGGCTCACGGTCCTATGGCTACACCTTC
CDR3: CSVWTGGSRSYGYTF

J: TRBJ1-1
D: .
V: TRBV15
size: .
DNA: TGTGCCACCAGCAGAGATCGTGGGCAAACTGAAGCTTTCTTT
CDR3: CATSRDRGQTEAFF

J: TRBJ1-1
D: TRBD1
V: TRBV29-1
size: once
DNA: TGCAGCTTCCACCAGGGGGCCGATGAAGCTTTCTTT
CDR3: CSFHQGADEAFF

J: TRBJ2-3
D: .
V: TRBV25-1
size: .
DNA: TGTGCCAGCATCGGGCAGTCCGGTACGCAGTATTTT
CDR3: CASIGQSGTQYF

J: TRBJ1-4
D: TRBD1
V: TRBV28
size: .
DNA: TGTGCCAGCAGCTACGACTCGACAGGGAAGATTAATGAAAAACTGTTTTTT
CDR3: CASSYDSTGKINEKLFF

J: TRBJ1-5
D: TRBD1
V: TRBV27
size: .
DNA: TGTGCCAGCAGCCGTGGACAGGGCCTTAGCAATCAGCCCCAGCATTTT
CDR3: CASSRGQGLSNQPQHF

J: TRBJ2-2
D: TRBD1
V: TRBV12-3/TRBV12-4
size: .
DNA: TGTGCCAGCAGTTCGACAGGGGAAACCGGGGAGCTGTTTTTT
CDR3: CASSSTGETGELFF

J: TRBJ2-1
D: .
V: TRBV7-9
size: .
DNA: TGTGCCAGCAGCTTAGCGCGGACTGGCTACAATGAGCAGTTCTTC
CDR3: CASSLARTGYNEQFF